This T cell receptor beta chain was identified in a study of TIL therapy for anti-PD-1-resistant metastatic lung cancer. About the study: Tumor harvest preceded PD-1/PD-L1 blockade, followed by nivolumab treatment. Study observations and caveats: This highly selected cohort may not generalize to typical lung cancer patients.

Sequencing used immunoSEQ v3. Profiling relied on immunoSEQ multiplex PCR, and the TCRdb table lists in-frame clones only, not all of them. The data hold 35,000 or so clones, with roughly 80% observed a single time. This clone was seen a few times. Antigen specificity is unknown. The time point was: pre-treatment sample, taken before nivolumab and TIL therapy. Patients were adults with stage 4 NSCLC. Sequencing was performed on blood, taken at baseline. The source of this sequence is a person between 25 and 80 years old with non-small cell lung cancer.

CDR3 DNA sequence: TGTGCCAGCAGTCAGGGTCGGAGGGGCAATCAGCCCCAGCATTTT. This codes for CASSQGRRGNQPQHF. The chain combines TRBV28 with TRBJ1-5; the D gene is possibly TRBD1 (5 bases). Germline V gene data show CDR1 as MDHEN and CDR2 as SYDVKM. The CDR3 extends over 15 amino acids. V was clipped by 5 bases and J by 2 bases, with 13 bases between them.